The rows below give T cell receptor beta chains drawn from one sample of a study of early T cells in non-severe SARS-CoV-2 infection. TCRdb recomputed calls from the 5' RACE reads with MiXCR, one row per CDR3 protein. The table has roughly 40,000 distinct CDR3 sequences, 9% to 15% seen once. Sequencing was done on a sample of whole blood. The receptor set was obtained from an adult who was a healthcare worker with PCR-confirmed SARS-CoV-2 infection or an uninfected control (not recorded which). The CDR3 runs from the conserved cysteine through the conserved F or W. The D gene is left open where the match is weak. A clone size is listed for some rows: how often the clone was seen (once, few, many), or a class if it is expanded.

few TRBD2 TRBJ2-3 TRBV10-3 CASKTSGVTDTQYF TGTGCCAGTAAGACTAGCGGGGTCACAGATACGCAGTATTTT
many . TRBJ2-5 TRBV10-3 CAISISGLSEETQYF TGTGCCATCAGTATTAGCGGCCTATCCGAAGAGACCCAGTACTTC
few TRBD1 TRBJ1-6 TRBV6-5 CASSLGQGGDSPLHF TGTGCCAGCAGTCTTGGACAGGGGGGTGATTCACCCCTCCACTTT
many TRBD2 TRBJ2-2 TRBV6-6 CASSYVGLAGGELFF TGTGCCAGCAGTTACGTTGGTCTAGCGGGCGGGGAGCTGTTTTTT
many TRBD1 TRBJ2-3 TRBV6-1 CASSEFVLRDRSTDTQYF TGTGCCAGCAGTGAATTTGTTCTCCGGGACAGAAGCACAGATACGCAGTATTTT
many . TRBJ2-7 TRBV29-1 CSARDSLYEQYF TGCAGCGCCCGGGACTCGCTATACGAGCAGTACTTC
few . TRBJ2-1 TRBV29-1 CSVEQWGTVTDEQFF TGCAGCGTTGAACAGTGGGGGACCGTCACCGATGAGCAGTTCTTC
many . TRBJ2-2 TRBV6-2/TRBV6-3 CASSYNTGELFF TGTGCCAGCAGTTACAACACCGGGGAGCTGTTTTTT
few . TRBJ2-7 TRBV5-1 CASSLGGQPITAVF TGCGCCAGCAGCTTGGGTGGTCAGCCGATCACGGCGGTCTTC
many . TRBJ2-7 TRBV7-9 CASSLDRFPYEQYF TGTGCCAGCAGCTTAGACCGCTTTCCCTACGAGCAGTACTTC
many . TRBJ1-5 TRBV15 CATSRYQGPNQPQHF TGTGCCACCAGCAGATATCAGGGACCCAATCAGCCCCAGCATTTT
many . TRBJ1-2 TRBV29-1 CSVVSGGDYGYTF TGCAGCGTTGTCTCCGGCGGGGACTATGGCTACACCTTC
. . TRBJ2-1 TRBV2 CASKEPLVSREQFF TGTGCCAGCAAGGAGCCCCTGGTTTCCAGAGAGCAGTTCTTC
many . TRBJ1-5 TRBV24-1 CATSPGRDNQPQHF TGTGCCACTAGCCCGGGACGAGACAATCAGCCCCAGCATTTT
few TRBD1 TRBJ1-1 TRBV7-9 CASRSGTGNTEAFF TGTGCCAGCAGGTCCGGGACAGGGAACACTGAAGCTTTCTTT
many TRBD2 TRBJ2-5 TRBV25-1 CASSLSGGTQETQYF TGTGCCAGCAGTCTAAGCGGGGGAACTCAAGAGACCCAGTACTTC
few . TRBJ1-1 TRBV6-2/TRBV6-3 CASSYSIPANTEAFF TGTGCCAGCAGTTACTCGATCCCGGCGAACACTGAAGCTTTCTTT
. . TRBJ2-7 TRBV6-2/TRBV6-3 CASSYGQLYEQYF TGTGCCAGCAGTTACGGTCAACTTTACGAGCAGTACTTC
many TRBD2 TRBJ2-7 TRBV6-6 CASSQLAGGIGEQYF TGTGCCAGCAGTCAACTAGCGGGAGGGATTGGTGAGCAGTACTTC
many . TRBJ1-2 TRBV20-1 CSAPAGGSYGYTF TGCAGTGCCCCGGCGGGGGGAAGCTATGGCTACACCTTC
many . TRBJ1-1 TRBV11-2 CASSLAGYGVTEVFF TGTGCCAGCAGCTTAGCTGGATATGGGGTCACTGAAGTTTTCTTT
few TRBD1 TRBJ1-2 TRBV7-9 CASSSKTGGNYGYTF TGTGCCAGCAGCTCCAAGACAGGGGGCAACTATGGCTACACCTTC
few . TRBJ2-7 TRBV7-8 CASSLDVDYEQYF TGTGCCAGCAGCTTAGACGTGGACTACGAGCAGTACTTC
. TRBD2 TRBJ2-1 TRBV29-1 CSVSTSGLDEQFF TGCAGCGTTTCGACTAGCGGGCTGGATGAGCAGTTCTTC
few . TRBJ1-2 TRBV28 CASSYPYGYTF TGTGCCAGCAGTTACCCCTATGGCTACACCTTC
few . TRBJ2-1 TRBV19 CASTQGWGVNNEQFF TGTGCCAGTACTCAAGGGTGGGGTGTCAACAATGAGCAGTTCTTC
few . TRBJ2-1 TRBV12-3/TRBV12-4 CASSFGGASNEQFF TGTGCCAGCAGTTTTGGGGGAGCGTCCAATGAGCAGTTCTTC
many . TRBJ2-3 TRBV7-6 CASSLEAGGTDTQYF TGTGCCAGCAGCTTAGAGGCAGGGGGCACAGATACGCAGTATTTT
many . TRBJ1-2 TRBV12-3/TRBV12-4 CASSYQGNRGYTF TGTGCCAGCAGTTACCAGGGAAACCGCGGCTACACCTTC
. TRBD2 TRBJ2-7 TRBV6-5 CASSPIAGGPYEQYF TGTGCCAGCAGTCCAATAGCGGGAGGGCCCTACGAGCAGTACTTC